The 20 T cell receptor beta chains below all came from one sample that was sequenced in a study of vaccination and CD4 T cells after COVID-19 (dated by TCRdb to 2022 to 2024). Antigens of these TCRs are unknown. Per the publication, the treatment or condition label means: approximately 9-day PBMC culture with coronavirus spike peptide pools or control peptides (ViraFEST assay). Libraries came from PCR. The sequencing machine was an Illumina iSeq 100. TCR sequencing of DNA from cultured CD4+ T cells used the Oncomine TCR Beta short-read assay at the Johns Hopkins FTIC core. The public reads were run again by TCRdb, first through fastp at Q25 and then through MiXCR, and only productive beta chains were kept. Every CDR3 protein is listed once, alongside the most common genes and DNA of its rows. This sample comprises about 26,000 distinct CDR3 sequences, 64% of them detected only once. The top ten clonotypes cover about 4.9% of the sample.

Sequencing was performed on CD4+ T cells from blood, cultured in vitro. All receptors come from a human donor who had recovered from COVID-19.

The chain combines TRBV15 with TRBJ2-3; D is perhaps TRBD2 (6 bases). Germline V gives CDR1 LNHNV, CDR2 YYDKDF (reference sequence). Deletions cut 4 bases from V and 0 bases from J, with 26 bases between. The CDR3 contains 20 residues. The CDR3 region is CATSILVGWEDRPSTDTQYF. CDR3 DNA sequence: TGTGCCACCAGCATTCTAGTTGGTTGGGAGGACCGACCTAGCACAGATACGCAGTATTTT. The whole variable domain, remainder taken from reference TRBV15 and TRBJ2-3, is DAMVIQNPRYQVTQFGKPVTLSCSQTLNHNVMYWYQQKSSQAPKLLFHYYDKDFNNEADTPDNFQSRRPNTSFCFLDIRSPGLGDTAMYLCATSILVGWEDRPSTDTQYFGPGTRLTVL.

The V call is TRBV20-1, the J call TRBJ1-5; no definite D call. V was pared by 3 bases and J by 0 bases, with 9 bases between. The CDR3 length is 14 residues. CDR1 DFQATT and CDR2 SNEGSKA come from the germline V gene (reference sequence). DNA for the CDR3: TGCAGTGCTAGGGGCAGGACTAGCAATCAGCCCCAGCATTTT. This sequence encodes CSARGRTSNQPQHF.

The rearrangement uses TRBV15 and TRBJ1-6; 7 bases line up with TRBD1. The germline V gene encodes CDR1 LNHNV and CDR2 YYDKDF (reference sequence). CDR3 length: 14 amino acids. V was pared by 4 bases and J by 9 bases, with 6 bases of the junction left unmatched. The CDR3 DNA follows: TGTGCCACCAGCACATCTAGGACAGGTTCACCCCTCCACTTT. Translating it yields CATSTSRTGSPLHF.

This clonotype was counted only a few times. The chain uses TRBV28 and TRBJ1-5; D possibly corresponds to TRBD1 (5 bases). This CDR3 has 12 residues. The ends were cut back, 6 bases at V and 4 bases at J, with 7 bases in the middle. Germline loops: CDR1 MDHEN, CDR2 SYDVKM. The CDR3 reads CASRSGNQPQHF. The CDR3 bases are TGTGCCAGCAGGTCAGGGAATCAGCCCCAGCATTTT.

This clonotype was found a few times. The rearrangement joins TRBV24-1 to TRBJ1-5; 7 bases agree with TRBD1. After removal of 2 bases from V and 4 bases from J, the junction contained 4 bases not matched to a gene. Per the germline V gene, CDR1 is KGHDR and CDR2 is SFDVKD. CDR3 length: 15 amino acids. CDR3 amino acids: CATSDSRGANQPQHF. The CDR3 bases are TGTGCCACCAGTGATTCCAGGGGGGCGAATCAGCCCCAGCATTTT.

This sequence joins TRBV24-1 and TRBJ1-5; D not certain. The V gene's germline CDR1 is KGHDR and CDR2 SFDVKD. The CDR3 covers 15 residues. Trimming removed 3 bases at V and 5 bases at J, with 13 bases between. The CDR3 is CATSDTGFRDQPQHF. CDR3 DNA: TGTGCCACCAGTGATACGGGTTTCCGGGATCAGCCCCAGCATTTT.

The rearrangement joins TRBV20-1 to TRBJ2-7; tentative D call: TRBD1 (5 bases). V lost 3 bases and J 4 bases, leaving 7 bases between the germline ends. This CDR3 has 11 amino acids. Germline V gives CDR1 DFQATT, CDR2 SNEGSKA (reference sequence). The CDR3 is CSASDRYEQYF. As DNA, the CDR3 is TGCAGTGCTAGTGACAGATACGAGCAGTACTTC.

The genes are TRBV6-5 and TRBJ1-1, with D unresolved. The ends were cut back, 2 bases at V and 2 bases at J, with 6 bases in the middle. This CDR3 spans 13 amino acids. CDR1 MNHEY and CDR2 SVGAGI come from the germline V gene. DNA of the CDR3: TGTGCCAGCAGTTACAATCCCAACACTGAAGCTTTCTTT. This encodes CASSYNPNTEAFF.

This clonotype was picked up a small number of times. The J gene is TRBJ1-5, the V gene TRBV6-1; TRBD1 matches at 7 bases. J gave up 4 bases and V 7 bases, and 10 bases lay outside the gene matches. This CDR3 is 15 amino acids long. CDR1 and CDR2 (germline): MNHNS, SASEGT. For the CDR3, the DNA is TGTGCCAGCAAAACCCTACAGGGGACTAATCAGCCCCAGCATTTT. Translating it yields CASKTLQGTNQPQHF.

V and J are TRBV19 and TRBJ2-7; possibly TRBD2 for D (5 bases). The V end was cut by 3 bases, the J end by 2 bases, with 8 bases between. The CDR3 is made up of 13 amino acids. Germline CDR1 reads LNHDA; CDR2 reads SQIVND (reference sequence). CDR3 residues: CASSITGTYEQYF. CDR3 in DNA: TGTGCCAGTAGTATTACCGGGACCTACGAGCAGTACTTC.

V is TRBV11-2 and J is TRBJ2-3; 14 nucleotides match TRBD2. V lost 4 bases and J lost 0; bases outside the gene matches: 9. Germline values: CDR1 SGHAT, CDR2 FQNNGV. The CDR3 covers 19 residues. CDR3 sequence: CASSSRGTSGRWSTDTQYF. In DNA, the CDR3 is TGTGCCAGCAGCTCTAGGGGGACTAGCGGGAGATGGAGCACAGATACGCAGTATTTT.

V gene TRBV5-1 combines with J gene TRBJ1-1; D remains unclear. The germline V gene encodes CDR1 SGHRS and CDR2 YFSETQ. V lost 0 bases to trimming and J lost 1 base, with 13 bases between them. The CDR3 is 16 residues long. The CDR3 reads CASSLVDVTANTEAFF. CDR3 nucleotide sequence: TGCGCCAGCAGCTTGGTGGATGTCACGGCGAACACTGAAGCTTTCTTT. The full variable domain, rest sourced from reference TRBV5-1 and TRBJ1-1, is KAGVTQTPRYLIKTRGQQVTLSCSPISGHRSVSWYQQTPGQGLQFLFEYFSETQRNKGNFPGRFSGRQFSNSRSEMNVSTLELGDSALYLCASSLVDVTANTEAFFGQGTRLTVV.

This chain connects TRBV10-3 to TRBJ2-7; 8 bases match TRBD2. This CDR3 has 12 residues. In germline, CDR1 is ENHRY, CDR2 SYGVKD. Trimming took 10 bases from V and 4 from J; bases not matched to a gene: 6. CDR3 amino acids: CATERERYEQYF. The CDR3 bases are TGTGCCACGGAGCGGGAGCGGTACGAGCAGTACTTC.

By sample share, this clonotype is medium-sized. The rearrangement joins TRBV6-1 to TRBJ1-5; D call uncertain. Germline CDR1 and CDR2: MNHNS and SASEGT. The V end lost 8 bases, the J end lost 3 bases, and 17 bases lay between the germline ends. The CDR3 extends over 15 amino acids. The CDR3 bases are TGTGCCAGCGGCAGCCCCGGACCTCTCAATCAGCCCCAGCATTTT. Translation: CASGSPGPLNQPQHF.

This chain links TRBV6-5 with TRBJ2-7; 11 bases line up with TRBD2. The CDR3 loop spans 15 amino acids. V shed 2 bases and J 3 bases; nucleotides not matched to a gene: 3. Germline V CDR1 and CDR2: MNHEY, SVGAGI. The chain's CDR3 is CASSYPGTSGYEQYF. For the CDR3, the DNA is TGTGCCAGCAGTTACCCCGGGACTAGCGGCTACGAGCAGTACTTC.

CDR3 DNA: TGTGCCAGTAGTATGGTGGGCGGATACGAGCAGTACTTC. Translating gives CASSMVGGYEQYF. The chain employs TRBV19 and TRBJ2-7; D is ambiguous. Germline V CDR1 and CDR2: LNHDA, SQIVND (reference sequence). The CDR3 is 13 residues long. Trimming left V 3 bases short and J 4 bases short, with 10 bases between.

V gene TRBV7-3 combines with J gene TRBJ2-7, with 8 positions matching TRBD2. Germline V gene lookup returns CDR1 SGHTA and CDR2 FQGTGA. CDR3 length: 15 residues. Trimming removed 3 bases from V and 0 bases from J; junction bases left unmatched: 4. The CDR3 is CASSFTSGYSYEQYF. CDR3 coding DNA: TGTGCCAGCAGCTTCACTAGCGGATACTCCTACGAGCAGTACTTC.

V and J are TRBV19 and TRBJ2-7; 7 nucleotides align to TRBD1. Germline values: CDR1 LNHDA, CDR2 SQIVND (reference sequence). The CDR3 extends over 14 amino acids. The trim removed 5 bases at V and 4 bases at J, leaving 8 bases unmatched. The CDR3 is CASSGTGVWYEQYF. CDR3 DNA sequence: TGTGCCAGTAGTGGTACAGGGGTTTGGTACGAGCAGTACTTC.

The CDR3 coding sequence is TGTGCCAGCAGTCCCCCAGGGGGCAGGGCCTATGGCTACACCTTC. Translating gives CASSPPGGRAYGYTF. V is TRBV12-3 or TRBV12-4 and J is TRBJ1-2; 8 bases are shared with TRBD1. The CDR3 is 15 residues long. The junction had 9 bases not matched to a gene; V was cut back by 5 bases and J by 4 bases.

The chain has TRBV29-1 and TRBJ2-1, with 9 nucleotides matching TRBD2. CDR3 length: 16 amino acids. J gave up 6 bases and V 3 bases, and 12 bases lay outside the gene matches. Germline assignment: CDR1 SQVTM and CDR2 ANQGSEA. The CDR3 region is CSVDRRERAGGNEQFF. CDR3 coding DNA: TGCAGCGTTGATCGCCGGGAGAGAGCGGGGGGCAATGAGCAGTTCTTC.